This T cell receptor beta chain was sequenced for a study of low-dose radiotherapy and immunotherapy resistance in tumors (dated by TCRdb to 2021 to 2024). About the full investigation: Patients in Cohort 1 were given 0.5 Gy per fraction every 2 weeks, and the prescribed total PTV dose was 6.5 Gy. Intravenous cyclophosphamide at 200 mg/m2 was administered every two weeks, one day ahead of each radiation and immunotherapy administration. Patients in Cohort 2 were given 1 Gy per fraction every two weeks, for a total of 13 Gy across 26 weeks. Starting on cycle 1 day 1, patients took 300 mg of aspirin by mouth once daily for four cycles. No randomization into treatment groups was done for the people taking part in the trial. Nivolumab was administered intravenously as a 240 mg flat dose every two weeks, and ipilimumab was administered intravenously at 1 mg/kg every six weeks. The translational analysis covered eight patients: three from the first dose cohort and the first five from the second dose cohort.

Sequencing took place on an Illumina HiSeq 2500. To make first-strand cDNA, Superscript III was used along with a set of TRAV- and TRBV-specific primers so that both the TCRalpha and TCRbeta chains were covered. TCRs were amplified for about 18 PCR cycles with Phusion, using a constant-region primer paired with the adapter attached to the V primers. The MessageAmp II aRNA Amplification Kit was used to amplify the isolated mRNA, with in vitro transcription run for less than 20 hours at 37 degrees C. mRNA for TCR sequencing was isolated with the Dynabeads mRNA DIRECT Purification Kit. Indexed Illumina adapters were added in a second Phusion PCR of about 24 cycles, and the PCR products were purified with AMPure XP beads. Regarding the original processing steps: Custom Perl scripts pooled TCR sequences encoding the same protein, removed out-of-frame sequences and computed each clonotype's abundance. TCR sequences supported by only a single read were excluded from analysis. Repertoire metrics included Shannon entropy, Gini index, clonality, richness, and frequency of TCRs shared between repertoires. TCRdb itself trimmed the public reads at Q25 with fastp, ran MiXCR and retained productive beta chains. Every entry covers one CDR3 protein and lists the most common genes and DNA from its rows. Here the V and J calls rest on TCRdb's processing, not on the authors' analysis. Within this sample are tens of thousands of distinct CDR3 sequences, with around a third of them counted one time only. The ten top clones hold over 8.5% of the sample.

Compared with germline, V lacks 7 bases and J lacks 5 bases; bases without a gene match: 10. The CDR3 covers 16 residues, taking in both the cysteine and the phenylalanine. CDR3 DNA only is kept here, 48 bases in frame from base 1. The germline V gene gives CDR1 as MDHEN and CDR2 as SYDVKM. Per the publication, the time point label means: before trial treatment. The donors came from RACIN, which was a single-arm phase I dose-escalation trial that paired nivolumab and ipilimumab with aspirin, low-dose cyclophosphamide and low-dose radiotherapy. Patients with advanced, TIL-negative solid tumors were considered eligible. This clonotype was counted many times. Its binding antigen is unknown. No clone much larger than this one lies a single base away; base qualities are absent.

This TCR derives from a female donor with ovarian cancer. The sample here was PBMCs, taken before treatment. The V and J genes are TRBV28 and TRBJ1-4; TRBD1 matches 10 bases in the middle. The sequenced DNA: TGTGCCAGCACTCGGACAGGGGGTTTACGGAATGAAAAACTGTTTTTT. This yields the protein CASTRTGGLRNEKLFF.